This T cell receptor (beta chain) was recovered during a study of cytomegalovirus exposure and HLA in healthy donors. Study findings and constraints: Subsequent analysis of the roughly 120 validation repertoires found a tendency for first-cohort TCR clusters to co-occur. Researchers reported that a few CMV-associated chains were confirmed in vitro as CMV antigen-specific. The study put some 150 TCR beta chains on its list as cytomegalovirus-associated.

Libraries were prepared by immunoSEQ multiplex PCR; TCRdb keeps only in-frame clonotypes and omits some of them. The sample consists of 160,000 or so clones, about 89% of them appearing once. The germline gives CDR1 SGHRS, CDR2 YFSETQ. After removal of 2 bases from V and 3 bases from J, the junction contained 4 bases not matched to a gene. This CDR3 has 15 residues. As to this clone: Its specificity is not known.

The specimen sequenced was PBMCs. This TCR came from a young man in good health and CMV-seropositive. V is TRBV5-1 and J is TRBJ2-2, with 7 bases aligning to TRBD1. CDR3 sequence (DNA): TGCGCCAGCAGCTTTAGCACAGGGGACACCGGGGAGCTGTTTTTT. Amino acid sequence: CASSFSTGDTGELFF.